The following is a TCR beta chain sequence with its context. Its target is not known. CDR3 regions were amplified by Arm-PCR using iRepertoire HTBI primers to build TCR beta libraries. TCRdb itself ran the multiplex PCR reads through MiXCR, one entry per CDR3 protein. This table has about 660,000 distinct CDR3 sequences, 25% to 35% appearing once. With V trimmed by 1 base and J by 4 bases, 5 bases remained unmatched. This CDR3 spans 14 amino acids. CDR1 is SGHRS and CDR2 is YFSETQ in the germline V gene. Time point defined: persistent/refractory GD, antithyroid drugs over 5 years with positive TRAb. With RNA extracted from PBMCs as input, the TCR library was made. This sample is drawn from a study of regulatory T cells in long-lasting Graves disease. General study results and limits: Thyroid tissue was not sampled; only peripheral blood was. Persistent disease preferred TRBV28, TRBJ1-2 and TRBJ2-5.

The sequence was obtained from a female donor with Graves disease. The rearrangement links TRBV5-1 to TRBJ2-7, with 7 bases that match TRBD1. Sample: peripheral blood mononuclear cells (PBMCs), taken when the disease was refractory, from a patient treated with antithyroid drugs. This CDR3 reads CASSLTGAEYEQYF. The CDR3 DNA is TGCGCCAGCAGCTTGACAGGGGCAGAGTACGAGCAGTACTTC. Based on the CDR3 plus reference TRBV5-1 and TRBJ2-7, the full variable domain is KAGVTQTPRYLIKTRGQQVTLSCSPISGHRSVSWYQQTPGQGLQFLFEYFSETQRNKGNFPGRFSGRQFSNSRSEMNVSTLELGDSALYLCASSLTGAEYEQYFGPGTRLTVT.